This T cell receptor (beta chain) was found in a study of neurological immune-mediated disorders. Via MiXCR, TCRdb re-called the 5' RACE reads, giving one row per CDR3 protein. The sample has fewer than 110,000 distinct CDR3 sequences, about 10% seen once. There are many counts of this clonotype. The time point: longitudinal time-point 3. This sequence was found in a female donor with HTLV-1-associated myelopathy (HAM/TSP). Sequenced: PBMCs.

CDR3 in DNA: TGTGCCATAGGAGGATCCGACCCGGTCCGGGAGCTGTTTTTT. Its translation is CAIGGSDPVRELFF. The genes are TRBV10-3 and TRBJ2-2; perhaps TRBD2 as D (5 bases). The CDR3 is 14 residues long. V lost 9 bases and J 9 bases, leaving 20 bases between the germline ends. Germline V gives CDR1 ENHRY, CDR2 SYGVKD.